This TCR beta chain stems from a study of CD8 T cells in Susac syndrome. The patients who served as multiple sclerosis controls were treatment-naive and had stable or active relapsing-remitting disease that fulfilled the revised McDonald criteria. Germline loops: CDR1 SGHDT, CDR2 YYEEEE. This CDR3 contains 14 residues. V lost 0 bases and J 4 bases, leaving 5 bases between the germline ends. Random hexamers were used to reverse transcribe the RNA input (roughly 0.5 to 1 ug). Each CDR3 protein is one row after TCRdb ran MiXCR on the immunoSEQ multiplex PCR reads. The data show about 150,000 distinct CDR3 sequences, 90% to 95% seen once.

This rearrangement joins TRBV5-6 to TRBJ1-6; a weak D match, TRBD1 (5 bases). The sequence derives from a human donor with multiple sclerosis. Sequenced sample: CD8+ T cells from PBMCs. CDR3 sequence reads: CASSLGGYNSPLHF. Here the CDR3 DNA reads TGTGCCAGCAGCTTGGGGGGGTATAATTCACCCCTCCACTTT.